This TCR beta chain was recovered during a study of Ad26.COV2.S vaccination and SARS-CoV-2 variants. Trimming cost V 5 bases and J 3 bases, with 7 bases left between them. CDR3 length: 12 amino acids. Turning to this clone: The same CDR3 can be traced to other DNA sequences in this sample.

Profiling relied on immunoSEQ multiplex PCR, and the TCRdb table lists in-frame clones only, not all of them. The repertoire holds about 350,000 clones, with around 92% as singletons. The chain is built from TRBV12-3 or TRBV12-4 and TRBJ1-1; no firm D call. The material sequenced was peripheral blood, taken after recovery from COVID-19. The receptor was isolated from a human donor who had recovered from COVID-19. CDR3 in amino acids: CASSPRDTEAFF. CDR3 in DNA: TGTGCCAGCAGTCCTCGAGACACTGAAGCTTTCTTT.